This TCR beta chain was identified in a study of blood T cell repertoires in COVID-19. As for the study in general: The origin of the acute and convalescent COVID-19 samples was the United States, Italy and Spain. In each case, the material was cDNA or gDNA derived from T cells, B-cell-depleted T cells, or PBMCs.

Germline CDR1 reads SGHVS; CDR2 reads FNYEAQ. V lost 5 bases to trimming and J lost 1 base, with 14 bases between them. The CDR3 loop spans 16 amino acids. The data were produced by immunoSEQ multiplex PCR, yet TCRdb's version contains in-frame clones alone and is incomplete. The table records 60,000 to 80,000 clones, 75% to 85% of them present only once. Sample: peripheral blood. V usage is TRBV7-6 and J usage is TRBJ2-2, with D perhaps TRBD2 (6 bases). This clonotype was sampled from a man aged 50-60 years with acute or convalescent COVID-19. The CDR3, as DNA: TGTGCCAGCAGCCCACGACTAGGGGAGAACACCGGGGAGCTGTTTTTT. Encoded protein: CASSPRLGENTGELFF.